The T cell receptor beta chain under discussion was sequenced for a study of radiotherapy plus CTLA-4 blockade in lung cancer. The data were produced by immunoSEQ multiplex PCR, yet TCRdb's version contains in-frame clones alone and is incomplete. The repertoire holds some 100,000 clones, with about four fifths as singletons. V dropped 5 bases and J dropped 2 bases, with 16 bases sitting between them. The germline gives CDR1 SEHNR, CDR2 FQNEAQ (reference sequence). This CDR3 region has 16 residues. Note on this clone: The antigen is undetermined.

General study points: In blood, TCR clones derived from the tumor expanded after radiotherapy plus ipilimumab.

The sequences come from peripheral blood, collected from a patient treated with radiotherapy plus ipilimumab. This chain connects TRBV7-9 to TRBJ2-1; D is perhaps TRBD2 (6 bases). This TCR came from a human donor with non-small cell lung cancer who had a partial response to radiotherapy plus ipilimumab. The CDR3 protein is CASSQPGGVAYNEQFF. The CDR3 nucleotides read TGTGCCAGCAGCCAGCCGGGCGGGGTTGCCTACAATGAGCAGTTCTTC.